This T cell receptor (beta chain) was identified during a study of T cells in Graves' hyperthyroidism and ophthalmopathy. With V trimmed by 3 bases and J by 7 bases, 23 bases remained unmatched. CDR1 and CDR2 from the germline V gene are SGHTS and YDEGEE. CDR3 length: 19 amino acids. RNA transcripts were the template for amplifying TCR beta CDR3 regions. HTBI primers were employed in a first-round RT-PCR of the TCR CDR3. MiXCR was run by TCRdb on the multiplex PCR reads, yielding one entry per CDR3 protein. This sample has nearly 600,000 distinct CDR3 sequences; around 14% occur once, and the top ten carry roughly 7.7%. This clonotype turned up a few times.

Sequencing was performed on blood. The sequence derives from a woman between 18 and 30 years old with Graves' ophthalmopathy. The chain joins TRBV5-8 to TRBJ2-5; 8 bases fit TRBD1. DNA of the CDR3: TGTGCCAGCAGCTCCGGGACAGGCGGGAAAGAGGGGGGCAGGGCGACCCAGTACTTC. It yields the protein CASSSGTGGKEGGRATQYF.